Listed below are T cell receptor beta chains from one sample, sequenced in a study of T cells expressing NK-cell markers. One entry per CDR3 protein, without DNA, is what TCRdb gives after re-calling the 5' RACE reads. The repertoire table contains about 260,000 distinct CDR3 sequences. The sequenced material came from blood T cells: a sorted CD56 or NKG2C T cell subset, CD4+ or CD8+ T cells, or bulk PBMC T cells (not recorded which). The receptors were sampled from a man between 18 and 29 years old in good health. Both conserved end residues are part of each CDR3.

j_call v_call cdr3_aa
TRBJ2-3 TRBV7-3 CASSLNLGDTQYF
TRBJ2-7 TRBV5-1 CASSPTGHGTIYEQYF
TRBJ2-2 TRBV6-2/TRBV6-3 CASRTGTGELFF
TRBJ2-5 TRBV15 CATSRGGRGGDETQYF
TRBJ2-1 TRBV20-1 CSAPDVSGRDEQFF
TRBJ2-5 TRBV4-3 CASSPGPMETQYF
TRBJ1-5 TRBV6-5 CASSSPQQNQPQHF
TRBJ2-5 TRBV5-1 CASSLEGSPPETQYF
TRBJ2-1 TRBV6-1 CASSRAGEYEQFF
TRBJ2-3 TRBV4-3 CASSPTRAVRTQYF
TRBJ1-2 TRBV5-1 CASGDRTRRHGYTF
TRBJ2-5 TRBV6-2/TRBV6-3 CASSYSTSRETQYF
TRBJ2-3 TRBV28 CASRGADKRQTDTQYF
TRBJ2-3 TRBV20-1 CSASVGGPTDTQYF
TRBJ2-5 TRBV6-2/TRBV6-3 CASSYSTSGKLGQETQYF
TRBJ2-1 TRBV29-1 CSVGGRAALNEQFF
TRBJ1-5 TRBV12-3/TRBV12-4 CASSRDRGPTGQPQHF
TRBJ2-7 TRBV7-8 CASSLDSNEQYF
TRBJ2-2 TRBV7-2 CASSARSGELFF
TRBJ2-1 TRBV7-9 CASSLALGTSNEQFF
TRBJ1-5 TRBV12-3/TRBV12-4 CASSSGQGSNQPQHF
TRBJ1-2 TRBV12-3/TRBV12-4 CASSTPGYGYTF
TRBJ2-7 TRBV11-2 CASSGTEYEQYF
TRBJ2-7 TRBV10-3 CAISSGGGRYEQYF
TRBJ1-1 TRBV18 CASSLSNIRAGGTEAFF
TRBJ2-7 TRBV7-2 CASSLAPGRTPIYEQYF
TRBJ2-3 TRBV10-3 CAIRWTGGTDTQYF
TRBJ1-3 TRBV18 CASSPNPTSSGNTIYF
TRBJ2-1 TRBV29-1 CSVEEGRTSGVSSYNEQFF
TRBJ2-7 TRBV20-1 CSASGQGAYEQYF
TRBJ2-1 TRBV20-1 CSAPKPGLAGGPYNEQFF
TRBJ2-2 TRBV14 CASSQYRGRRGTGELFF